These 20 T cell receptor beta chains came from one sample sequenced in a study of T cell responses to AZD1222 COVID-19 vaccine. Libraries were prepared by immunoSEQ multiplex PCR; TCRdb keeps only in-frame clonotypes and omits some of them. This table holds about 140,000 clones, 80% to 95% found once. Sequencing used peripheral blood, obtained on day 0 of AZD1222 vaccination. The origin of the receptors is an adult in good health.

V gene TRBV4-1 combines with J gene TRBJ2-3, with 9 bases fitting TRBD2. V gave up 11 bases and J gave up 3 bases; unmatched junction bases: 6. Germline V gives CDR1 MGHRA, CDR2 YSYEKL. This CDR3 region has 13 residues. Here the CDR3 reads CAGAGGETDTQYF. The DNA of the CDR3 is TGCGCCGGGGCGGGGGGGGAAACAGATACGCAGTATTTT.

CDR3 nucleotide sequence: TGTGCCAGCAGCCAGATTAGGACGGGGCTGAACACTGAAGCTTTCTTT. It is translated as CASSQIRTGLNTEAFF. The rearrangement joins TRBV14 to TRBJ1-1; possibly TRBD1 for D (5 bases). The germline gives CDR1 SGHDN, CDR2 FVKESK. Between the trimmed V and J ends, which lost 3 bases and 0 bases, there was a span of 14 bases. This CDR3 spans 16 amino acids.

The chain recombines TRBV7-2 with TRBJ2-3; TRBD2 agrees at 8 bases. CDR1 is SGHTA, CDR2 FQGNSA, per germline. The V and J ends lost 5 bases and 2 bases, in that order; junction bases with no gene match: 9. CDR3 length equals 16 residues. Here the CDR3 DNA reads TGTGCCAGCAGCCCAGTAGCGGGAATTCCCACAGATACGCAGTATTTT. Amino acid sequence: CASSPVAGIPTDTQYF.

V gene TRBV3-1 (or the pseudogene TRBV3-2) combines with J gene TRBJ2-7; 8 bases match TRBD2. With 4 bases clipped from V and 9 bases from J, the junction kept 5 bases outside the gene matches. Germline V gives CDR1 LGHDT, CDR2 YNNKEL (reference sequence). The CDR3 is made up of 12 amino acids. Here the CDR3 reads CASSPGLAWQYF. For the CDR3, the DNA is TGTGCCAGCAGCCCTGGACTAGCTTGGCAGTACTTC.

This clone has a single count. The V call is TRBV7-2, the J call TRBJ2-3; D is uncertain. Trimming removed 0 bases at V and 3 bases at J, with 10 bases between. The germline CDR1 and CDR2 sequences are SGHTA and FQGNSA. The CDR3 runs 15 residues. The CDR3 DNA follows: TGTGCCAGCAGCTTAGCAAAAACAGATACAGATACGCAGTATTTT. Amino acid sequence: CASSLAKTDTDTQYF. Looking up the rest from reference TRBV7-2 and TRBJ2-3 gives the full variable domain: GAGVSQSPSNKVTEKGKDVELRCDPISGHTALYWYRQSLGQGLEFLIYFQGNSAPDKSGLPSDRFSAERTGGSVSTLTIQRTQQEDSAVYLCASSLAKTDTDTQYFGPGTRLTVL.

V usage is TRBV30 and J usage is TRBJ2-7; 8 bases are shared with TRBD2. Germline V gene sequence: CDR1 GTSNPN, CDR2 SVGIG (reference sequence). V shed 3 bases and J 2 bases; nucleotides not matched to a gene: 3. This CDR3 contains 13 residues. CDR3 DNA: TGTGCCTGGAGGCTCGGGAGGGCCTACGAGCAGTACTTC. It translates to CAWRLGRAYEQYF.

The CDR3 reads CASSLSGAGNEQFF. CDR3 DNA: TGTGCCAGCAGCTTGTCAGGGGCGGGCAATGAGCAGTTCTTC. The rearrangement links TRBV7-2 to TRBJ2-1, with D maybe TRBD1 (6 bases). Trimming took off 3 bases at V and 6 bases at J, with 12 bases between the two ends. CDR3 length equals 14 residues. Germline-derived CDR1 and CDR2 are SGHTA and FQGNSA.

The chain uses TRBV27 and TRBJ2-7; D might be TRBD2 (5 bases). V lost 3 bases, J lost 4 bases, and 13 bases lay in between. Germline CDR1 and CDR2: MNHEY and SMNVEV (reference sequence). CDR3 size: 14 residues. The DNA of the CDR3 is TGTGCCAGCAGTTTGATCGGGATCTCATACGAGCAGTACTTC. Translation gives CASSLIGISYEQYF.

The rearrangement uses TRBV2 and TRBJ1-5; D may be TRBD1 (5 bases). Germline loops: CDR1 SNHLY, CDR2 FYNNEI. This CDR3 comprises 14 residues. The germline V and J ends were trimmed by 4 bases and 4 bases, with 11 bases remaining between them. The CDR3, as DNA: TGTGCCAGCAGTGGCCAGGGACCGAATCAGCCCCAGCATTTT. Translating it yields CASSGQGPNQPQHF.

The chain employs TRBV5-3 and TRBJ2-1; 7 positions match TRBD1. TRBV5-3 is known as an ORF, though its function is uncertain. The CDR3 loop spans 14 amino acids. The V gene end was trimmed by 1 base and the J gene end by 6 bases; junction bases not matched to a gene: 4. This CDR3 reads CARSLRPGGNEQFF. Written as DNA, the CDR3 is TGTGCCAGAAGCTTGAGGCCAGGGGGCAATGAGCAGTTCTTC.

The chain has TRBV18 and TRBJ1-2; D gene unclear. Germline loops: CDR1 KGHSH, CDR2 LQKENI. This CDR3 has 14 residues. V lost 2 bases and J lost 1, with 8 bases in between. CDR3 coding DNA: TGTGCCAGCTCACCAGGGGTGGATAACTATGGCTACACCTTC. Translated: CASSPGVDNYGYTF. Using reference TRBV18 and TRBJ1-2 for the parts outside the CDR3, the full variable domain is NAGVMQNPRHLVRRRGQEARLRCSPMKGHSHVYWYRQLPEEGLKFMVYLQKENIIDESGMPKERFSAEFPKEGPSILRIQQVVRGDSAAYFCASSPGVDNYGYTFGSGTRLTVV.

The chain joins TRBV11-2 to TRBJ2-2; D could derive from TRBD1 or TRBD2 (6 bases each). In germline, CDR1 is SGHAT, CDR2 FQNNGV. The CDR3 runs to 14 residues. Trimming pared 6 bases from V and 7 bases from J, leaving 15 bases between. This chain's CDR3 is CASRTTGAGGELFF. Here the CDR3 DNA reads TGTGCCAGCAGAACCACGGGGGCGGGCGGGGAGCTGTTTTTT.

V gene TRBV9 combines with J gene TRBJ2-7, with D unresolved. The CDR3 extends over 15 amino acids. V lost 6 bases and J lost 5, with 21 bases in between. CDR1 SGDLS and CDR2 YYNGEE come from the germline V gene. CDR3 bases: TGTGCCAGCAATAAGGGCGGAGTGCCCTTGGACGAGCAGTACTTC. This sequence encodes CASNKGGVPLDEQYF.

V and J are TRBV20-1 and TRBJ1-2, with TRBD1 matching over 9 bases. Germline V gives CDR1 DFQATT, CDR2 SNEGSKA (reference sequence). The CDR3 runs 17 residues. Trimming removed 6 bases from V and 2 bases from J; junction bases left unmatched: 16. CDR3 loop: CSASPGTGFEWNYGYTF. The CDR3 region has the DNA TGCAGTGCCAGTCCCGGGACAGGGTTCGAATGGAACTATGGCTACACCTTC.

DNA of the CDR3: TGTGCCATCAGTGTGGCAGGGGTGAAAGAGACCCAGTACTTC. It translates to CAISVAGVKETQYF. The chain carries TRBV10-3 and TRBJ2-5; maybe TRBD1 (6 bases). V was cut by 4 bases and J by 3 bases, with 12 bases left in between. The CDR3 loop spans 14 amino acids. The germline gives CDR1 ENHRY, CDR2 SYGVKD.

J is TRBJ2-5 and V is TRBV18; the D gene is possibly TRBD1 (6 bases). Germline V gene lookup returns CDR1 KGHSH and CDR2 LQKENI. The CDR3 sequence is 13 residues long. V lost 2 bases and J 4 bases, leaving 8 bases between the germline ends. The DNA for the CDR3 is TGTGCCAGCTCACCAACAGGGTTAGAGACCCAGTACTTC. Translated, it gives CASSPTGLETQYF. Combining the CDR3 with reference TRBV18 and TRBJ2-5 gives the whole variable domain NAGVMQNPRHLVRRRGQEARLRCSPMKGHSHVYWYRQLPEEGLKFMVYLQKENIIDESGMPKERFSAEFPKEGPSILRIQQVVRGDSAAYFCASSPTGLETQYFGPGTRLLVL.

This clone occurred a few times. V and J are TRBV7-2 and TRBJ1-5, with 9 bases matching TRBD1. Germline CDR1 reads SGHTA; CDR2 reads FQGNSA. The ends lost 5 bases at V and 7 bases at J; junction bases unmatched: 3. There are 13 residues in the CDR3. The CDR3 DNA sequence: TGTGCCAGCAGCAAAGGACAGGGGCAGCCCCAGCATTTT. It translates to CASSKGQGQPQHF.

The chain employs TRBV5-5 and TRBJ1-3; D gene ambiguous. The CDR3 has 15 amino acids. Germline V gene sequence: CDR1 SGHKS, CDR2 YYEKEE (reference sequence). V shed 6 bases and J shed 0 bases, with 13 bases lying between them. CDR3 in DNA: TGTGCCAGCACCCCTCGGCCTAGCTCTGGAAACACCATATATTTT. Its translation: CASTPRPSSGNTIYF.

This chain joins TRBV10-3 and TRBJ2-3; 12 bases are a match to TRBD2. The CDR3 contains 16 residues. J was trimmed by 0 bases and V by 3 bases; bases with no gene match: 1. Germline V lookup: CDR1 ENHRY, CDR2 SYGVKD. The CDR3 DNA reads as TGTGCCATCAGTGAAGGGACTAGCGGGAGCACAGATACGCAGTATTTT. Residues: CAISEGTSGSTDTQYF.

The V gene is TRBV4-1, the J gene TRBJ1-3; D is uncertain. The CDR3 sequence is 16 residues long. The ends were cut back, 1 base at V and 0 bases at J, with 10 bases in the middle. The V gene's germline CDR1 is MGHRA and CDR2 YSYEKL. CDR3 DNA: TGCGCCAGCAGCCAAGTAGCCAGCCTCTCTGGAAACACCATATATTTT. Its protein is CASSQVASLSGNTIYF.